This T cell receptor (beta chain) was sequenced in a study of cytomegalovirus exposure and HLA in healthy donors. PCR employed 60 Vbeta and 13 Jbeta primers. Profiled with immunoSEQ multiplex PCR; TCRdb holds only in-frame clones, not every one. The data show 150,000 or so clones, with over 60% seen just once and about 13% held by the top ten. Study results and limitations: Reportedly, cytomegalovirus status was diagnosed with high sensitivity and specificity.

Points on this clone: Its antigen is unknown.

The receptor comes from a man in his forties or fifties in good health and CMV-seropositive. Sequencing was carried out using PBMCs.

The CDR3 sequence is CASSLAKVAGGPLQFF. CDR3 nucleotide sequence: TGTGCCAGCAGCTTGGCCAAGGTAGCGGGAGGGCCTCTGCAGTTCTTC. The J gene is TRBJ2-1, the V gene TRBV5-5, with 11 bases aligning to TRBD2. CDR3 length: 16 residues. The germline gives CDR1 SGHKS, CDR2 YYEKEE (reference sequence). V lost 0 bases, J lost 12 bases, and 11 bases stayed unmatched. Looking up the rest from reference TRBV5-5 and TRBJ2-1 gives the full variable domain: DAGVTQSPTHLIKTRGQQVTLRCSPISGHKSVSWYQQVLGQGPQFIFQYYEKEERGRGNFPDRFSARQFPNYSSELNVNALLLGDSALYLCASSLAKVAGGPLQFFGPGTRLTVL.